A single sample gave rise to the 22 T cell receptor beta chains below, sequenced in a study of T-cell memory formation after mild COVID-19. TCRdb analysed the 5' RACE reads with MiXCR anew, one entry per CDR3 protein. The sample includes fewer than 700,000 distinct CDR3 sequences, about 22% seen only once; the top ten take approximately 8.4%. The sequencing sample was made of PBMCs or a T cell subset sorted from them (not recorded which). Receptor source: an adult woman who had mild COVID-19 (a few samples of this study predate the infection). Cell type and time point are not known.

This clonotype was counted only a few times. V gene TRBV14 combines with J gene TRBJ2-7, with unresolved D. V dropped 0 bases and J dropped 4 bases, with 4 bases sitting between them. The germline gives CDR1 SGHDN, CDR2 FVKESK. This CDR3 region has 12 residues. In DNA form, the CDR3 reads TGTGCCAGCAGCCAAGACCATTACGAGCAGTACTTC. Its protein is CASSQDHYEQYF.

This clonotype was counted between two and nine times. The chain carries TRBV10-3 and TRBJ2-3; D is undetermined. The CDR3 loop spans 11 amino acids. V was shortened by 3 bases and J by 7 bases, with 5 bases between the two germline ends. Germline CDR1 and CDR2: ENHRY and SYGVKD. The CDR3 coding sequence is TGTGCCATCAGTGACGGGTATACGCAGTATTTT. Amino acids: CAISDGYTQYF.

V gene TRBV12-3 or TRBV12-4 combines with J gene TRBJ2-1, with a weak D call TRBD1 (5 bases). Trimming pared 7 bases from V and 8 bases from J, leaving 15 bases between. This CDR3 has 13 amino acids. The CDR3 region is CASNEAGLDEQFF. The CDR3 DNA reads TGTGCCAGCAACGAGGCAGGGTTAGATGAGCAGTTCTTC.

Here the CDR3 DNA reads TGTGCCAGCAGCTTAGCGGGGGCTGCACGAGGGGGCTACACCTTC. Protein product: CASSLAGAARGGYTF. The V gene is TRBV7-8, the J gene TRBJ1-2, with D possibly TRBD1 on 6 matching bases. Germline V gene sequence: CDR1 SGHVS, CDR2 FQNEAQ. CDR3 length equals 15 residues. The germline V and J ends were trimmed by 0 bases and 8 bases, with 16 bases remaining between them.

This chain connects TRBV7-3 to TRBJ2-2; maybe TRBD1 (6 bases). V was clipped by 5 bases and J by 2 bases, with 12 bases between them. Germline values: CDR1 SGHTA, CDR2 FQGTGA. This CDR3 spans 15 amino acids. CDR3: CASSPWTDNTGELFF. The CDR3 DNA reads TGTGCCAGCAGCCCGTGGACAGATAACACCGGGGAGCTGTTTTTT.

The chain carries TRBV7-8 and TRBJ1-1; D possibly corresponds to TRBD1 (6 bases). Between the trimmed V and J ends, which lost 5 bases and 0 bases, there was a span of 16 bases. CDR1 and CDR2 from the germline V gene are SGHVS and FQNEAQ. This CDR3 has 16 residues. The CDR3 DNA reads TGTGCCAGCAGCGCCACAGGGAGTTGGATGAACACTGAAGCTTTCTTT. Translated: CASSATGSWMNTEAFF. The variable domain in full, with the rest retrieved from reference TRBV7-8 and TRBJ1-1, is GAGVSQSPRYKVAKRGQDVALRCDPISGHVSLFWYQQALGQGPEFLTYFQNEAQLDKSGLPSDRFFAERPEGSVSTLKIQRTQQEDSAVYLCASSATGSWMNTEAFFGQGTRLTVV.

This clonotype occurred a few times. The chain joins TRBV18 to TRBJ1-5, with D possibly matching TRBD1 (6 bases). The CDR3 contains 15 residues. Germline lookup yields CDR1 KGHSH and CDR2 LQKENI. The V gene lost 6 bases and the J gene lost 0 bases, with 12 bases spanning the gap. This CDR3 reads CASSSDSHSNQPQHF. CDR3 nucleotide sequence: TGTGCCAGCTCGTCGGACAGCCATAGCAATCAGCCCCAGCATTTT.

CDR3 nucleotides: TGTGCCAGCCAAGGAGGGGACAGCAATCAGCCCCAGCATTTT. Protein: CASQGGDSNQPQHF. The rearrangement links TRBV18 to TRBJ1-5; perhaps TRBD1 as D (5 bases). V lost 8 bases, J lost 1 base, and 12 bases lay in between. Looked up from germline, CDR1 is KGHSH and CDR2 is LQKENI. The CDR3 consists of 14 residues.

In this sample, this clonotype turned up a few times. The CDR3 coding sequence is TGTGCCAGCAGTTTACCTGGGACAGGGTTAGAGACCCAGTACTTC. Residues: CASSLPGTGLETQYF. The chain uses TRBV28 and TRBJ2-5, with 9 positions matching TRBD1. The CDR3 runs to 15 residues. Germline CDR1 and CDR2: MDHEN and SYDVKM. V was clipped by 2 bases and J by 4 bases; unmatched bases: 5.

The chain carries TRBV4-1 and TRBJ1-2; possibly TRBD1 for D (5 bases). The germline V gene has CDR1 MGHRA and CDR2 YSYEKL. V lost 4 bases to trimming and J lost 4 bases, with 16 bases between them. This CDR3 spans 15 amino acids. The chain's CDR3 is CASSPTGDSLYGYTF. CDR3 DNA sequence: TGCGCCAGCAGCCCAACCGGAGACAGCCTCTATGGCTACACCTTC.

This clonotype was counted a few times. V gene TRBV12-3 or TRBV12-4 combines with J gene TRBJ1-5; no firm D call. V lost 3 bases and J lost 0, with 9 bases in between. There are 15 residues in the CDR3. DNA for the CDR3: TGTGCCAGCAGTTTTAGTCTGTATAGCAATCAGCCCCAGCATTTT. Translating gives CASSFSLYSNQPQHF.

There are many counts of this clonotype. The chain uses TRBV7-3 and TRBJ2-1; 8 bases map to TRBD1. Germline V CDR1 and CDR2: SGHTA, FQGTGA. The CDR3 extends over 14 amino acids. The trim removed 8 bases at V and 5 bases at J, leaving 8 bases unmatched. CDR3 DNA: TGTGCCAGCGGTGAGACAGGGGTGGACAATGAGCAGTTCTTC. This translates into CASGETGVDNEQFF.

This clonotype was seen a few times. The chain carries TRBV20-1 and TRBJ1-1, with 7 bases aligning to TRBD1. V was clipped by 5 bases and J by 5 bases; unmatched bases: 32. This CDR3 has 21 residues. Per the germline V gene, CDR1 is DFQATT and CDR2 is SNEGSKA (reference sequence). As DNA, the CDR3 is TGCAGTGCTGCTGACCCCGGGTCGAAGGGACAGTTCGGATCATTGCTAACTGAAGCTTTCTTT. Amino acids: CSAADPGSKGQFGSLLTEAFF.

This chain connects TRBV2 to TRBJ2-7; D may match TRBD1 or TRBD2 (5 bases each). Trimming removed 1 base from V and 0 bases from J, with 10 bases in between. Germline V gene lookup returns CDR1 SNHLY and CDR2 FYNNEI. The CDR3 contains 15 residues. CDR3 region: CASSEGDPSSYEQYF. For the CDR3, the DNA is TGTGCCAGCAGTGAAGGGGACCCGAGCTCCTACGAGCAGTACTTC.

This clonotype has just a few counts. CDR3 region: CAWSREGVNNSPLHF. The DNA of the CDR3 is TGTGCCTGGAGTCGAGAGGGGGTGAATAATTCACCCCTCCACTTT. The genes are TRBV30 and TRBJ1-6; weak D call: TRBD1 (6 bases). The CDR3 length is 15 residues. Trimming removed 2 bases at V and 5 bases at J, with 13 bases between. Germline assignment: CDR1 GTSNPN and CDR2 SVGIG (reference sequence).

This clonotype was picked up many times. One end of the junction fails to match germline, which may point to a read error. The chain uses TRBV12-3 or TRBV12-4 and TRBJ2-7, with D uncertain. CDR3 length: 12 amino acids. For the CDR3, the DNA is TGTGCCAGCAGCTTAGGGTTTTACGAGCAGTACTTC. Its translation is CASSLGFYEQYF.

This clonotype was detected a few times. The CDR3 sequence: CASIPVGENTEAFF. The CDR3 nucleotides read TGTGCCAGCATCCCAGTGGGAGAGAACACTGAAGCTTTCTTT. This rearrangement joins TRBV12-3 or TRBV12-4 to TRBJ1-1; no firm D call. The CDR3 extends over 14 amino acids. With 7 bases removed from V and 1 base from J, the gap between germline ends came to 13 bases.

This clonotype was counted ten times or more. The chain employs TRBV4-2 and TRBJ1-5, with 8 bases fitting TRBD1. Germline V gene lookup returns CDR1 LGHNA and CDR2 YNFKEQ. This CDR3 has 15 amino acids. Unmatched junction bases numbered 7, after V lost 2 bases and J lost 7 bases. The CDR3 bases are TGTGCCAGCAGCCAAACTGACAGGGGAAGACAGCCCCAGCATTTT. Translated, it gives CASSQTDRGRQPQHF.

The chain recombines TRBV2 with TRBJ1-1; a possible D gene is TRBD1 (5 bases). With 4 bases removed from V and 0 bases from J, the gap between germline ends came to 18 bases. This CDR3 region has 17 residues. Germline V gene lookup returns CDR1 SNHLY and CDR2 FYNNEI. The CDR3 DNA reads TGTGCCAGCAGTGTTCTCCACTCTGGGGACCTGAACACTGAAGCTTTCTTT. The encoded protein is CASSVLHSGDLNTEAFF.

This clonotype was found a few times. V gene TRBV20-1 combines with J gene TRBJ2-3; 12 bases match TRBD2. Looked up from germline, CDR1 is DFQATT and CDR2 is SNEGSKA (reference sequence). V dropped 8 bases and J dropped 6; count of bases not matched to a gene: 6. The CDR3 has 13 amino acids. The CDR3 loop is CSSRTSGEDTQYF. Here the CDR3 DNA reads TGCAGTTCCCGGACTAGCGGGGAGGATACGCAGTATTTT.

The chain links TRBV6-6 to TRBJ2-7; 7 bases align to TRBD1. J was trimmed by 5 bases and V by 5 bases; bases with no gene match: 6. The germline CDR1 and CDR2 sequences are MNHNY and SVGAGI (reference sequence). This CDR3 is 13 amino acids long. Here the CDR3 reads CASSPRGLDEQYF. DNA of the CDR3: TGTGCCAGCAGTCCGAGGGGGCTGGACGAGCAGTACTTC.

This clonotype was counted only a few times. The gene calls are TRBV5-6 and TRBJ1-1; possibly TRBD1 for D (5 bases). The CDR3 covers 16 residues. The V gene's germline CDR1 is SGHDT and CDR2 YYEEEE. The V and J ends lost 2 bases and 1 base respectively, with 15 bases between them. CDR3 sequence reads: CASSFKGDRANTEAFF. The CDR3 coding sequence is TGTGCCAGCAGCTTCAAAGGGGACCGGGCGAACACTGAAGCTTTCTTT. Combining the CDR3 with reference TRBV5-6 and TRBJ1-1 gives the whole variable domain DAGVTQSPTHLIKTRGQQVTLRCSPKSGHDTVSWYQQALGQGPQFIFQYYEEEERQRGNFPDRFSGHQFPNYSSELNVNALLLGDSALYLCASSFKGDRANTEAFFGQGTRLTVV.